The rows below give T cell receptor beta chains drawn from one sample of a study of patients and donors after allogeneic stem cell transplantation. MiXCR, applied by TCRdb to the RT-PCR reads, yields one record per CDR3 protein. The sample consists of 190,000 or so distinct CDR3 sequences, approximately 41% of them appearing once. The specimen sequenced was blood, either unsorted or a sorted T cell fraction (not recorded which). These receptors were taken from a human donor who was either an allogeneic HSCT recipient or a stem cell or donor lymphocyte infusion donor (not recorded which). It is not recorded whose cells these are; they may come from a transplant donor. The CDR3 runs from the conserved cysteine through the conserved F or W. The D gene is left open where the match is weak. Not all rows give a size; the values are once, few, many and, for expanded clones, a class.

v_gene	abundance	j_gene	d_gene	CDR3aa	CDR3nt
TRBV6-5	few	TRBJ1-1	NA	CASSGPGRALNTEAFF	TGTGCCAGCAGTGGGCCCGGGCGGGCTCTCAACACTGAAGCTTTCTTT
TRBV12-3/TRBV12-4	few	TRBJ2-3	TRBD2	CASSLEREFPTDTQYF	TGTGCCAGCAGTTTAGAGCGGGAGTTTCCCACAGATACGCAGTATTTT
TRBV29-1	NA	TRBJ1-2	NA	CSVEASGYGYTF	TGCAGCGTTGAGGCGTCGGGCTATGGCTACACCTTC
TRBV4-3	few	TRBJ2-2	NA	CASSQDLGRERAGELFF	TGCGCCAGCAGCCAAGATCTAGGTCGGGAGAGAGCCGGGGAGCTGTTTTTT
TRBV7-9	NA	TRBJ1-5	NA	CASSLDRVGSNQPQHF	TGTGCCAGCAGCTTAGACAGGGTGGGGAGCAATCAGCCCCAGCATTTT
TRBV19	NA	TRBJ2-1	NA	CASSIGEVDEQFF	TGTGCAAGTAGTATAGGTGAGGTCGATGAGCAGTTCTTC
TRBV27	NA	TRBJ2-7	NA	CASTFNHEQYF	TGTGCCAGCACGTTTAACCACGAGCAGTACTTC
TRBV20-1	few	TRBJ2-1	TRBD2	CSASRLAGNNEQFF	TGCAGTGCTAGCAGACTAGCGGGAAACAATGAGCAGTTCTTC
TRBV6-2/TRBV6-3	few	TRBJ1-1	NA	CASRGRGYTEAFF	TGTGCCAGCAGAGGTCGGGGTTACACTGAAGCTTTCTTT
TRBV28	NA	TRBJ1-1	NA	CASSFPPSDMNTEAFF	TGTGCCAGCAGTTTTCCCCCTTCAGACATGAACACTGAAGCTTTCTTT
TRBV4-1	NA	TRBJ2-2	NA	CASSQASSVNTGELFF	TGCGCCAGCAGCCAAGCTTCCAGCGTGAACACCGGGGAGCTGTTTTTT
TRBV9	NA	TRBJ2-3	NA	CASSADGRPTDTQYF	TGTGCCAGCAGCGCAGACGGGAGACCCACAGATACGCAGTATTTT
TRBV12-3/TRBV12-4	few	TRBJ1-1	NA	CASSSTDTEAFF	TGTGCCAGCAGTTCTACGGACACTGAAGCTTTCTTT
TRBV5-1	NA	TRBJ2-3	TRBD2	CASSPAGVSADTQYF	TGCGCCAGCAGCCCAGCGGGAGTTAGCGCAGATACGCAGTATTTT
TRBV13	NA	TRBJ1-1	NA	CASSSPLGKNTEAFF	TGTGCCAGCAGCTCCCCTTTAGGCAAGAACACTGAAGCTTTCTTT
TRBV6-5	NA	TRBJ2-2	NA	CASRHFGTVYDTGELFF	TGTGCCAGCAGACATTTCGGGACGGTCTATGACACCGGGGAGCTGTTTTTT
TRBV6-1	NA	TRBJ2-7	TRBD2	CASTRGEGYEQYF	TGTGCCAGCACAAGAGGGGAGGGCTACGAGCAGTACTTC
TRBV9	NA	TRBJ1-2	TRBD1	CASSVARDRVNNYGYTF	TGTGCCAGCAGCGTAGCCCGGGACAGGGTAAACAACTATGGCTACACCTTC
TRBV30	few	TRBJ2-7	TRBD1	CAWSVVRTGAGEQYF	TGTGCCTGGAGTGTGGTCAGGACAGGGGCTGGCGAGCAGTACTTC
TRBV4-3	NA	TRBJ1-1	NA	CASSQDRFLRPYTEAFF	TGCGCCAGCAGCCAAGATCGATTTCTGAGGCCATACACTGAAGCTTTCTTT
TRBV20-1	NA	TRBJ1-2	NA	CSASYHPGVYGYTF	TGCAGTGCTAGTTATCACCCGGGTGTCTATGGCTACACCTTC
TRBV18	NA	TRBJ1-2	TRBD1	CASSPPDRGGYTF	TGTGCCAGCTCACCACCCGACAGGGGAGGCTACACCTTC
TRBV25-1	NA	TRBJ1-1	NA	CASTTWEGRGAFF	TGTGCCAGCACGACTTGGGAGGGGCGCGGAGCTTTCTTT
TRBV7-6	NA	TRBJ2-7	TRBD1	CASSLGGQGRYEQYF	TGTGCCAGCAGCTTAGGCGGACAGGGGAGATACGAGCAGTACTTC
TRBV6-1	NA	TRBJ2-7	NA	CASSTSGASYEQYF	TGTGCCAGCAGTACCTCAGGGGCCTCCTACGAGCAGTACTTC
TRBV9	few	TRBJ2-1	TRBD2	CASSVGGRAHFGEQFF	TGTGCCAGCAGCGTTGGAGGGAGGGCCCATTTCGGTGAGCAGTTCTTC
TRBV20-1	NA	TRBJ1-1	NA	CSARRAGTQNTEAFF	TGCAGTGCTAGAAGAGCCGGGACACAGAACACTGAAGCTTTCTTT
TRBV12-3/TRBV12-4	NA	TRBJ2-5	NA	CASSFAETQYF	TGTGCCAGCAGTTTCGCGGAGACCCAGTACTTC
TRBV29-1	few	TRBJ2-1	NA	CSVDGELPTYNEQFF	TGCAGCGTTGACGGAGAGCTACCTACCTACAATGAGCAGTTCTTC
TRBV11-3	NA	TRBJ2-1	TRBD2	CASGLAGGNEQFF	TGTGCCAGCGGTCTAGCGGGAGGTAATGAGCAGTTCTTC
TRBV9	NA	TRBJ1-1	NA	CASSVGGLGTEAFF	TGTGCCAGCAGCGTAGGGGGGCTCGGCACTGAAGCTTTCTTT
TRBV4-3	NA	TRBJ2-3	TRBD2	CASSQDLRAGGTDTQYF	TGCGCCAGCAGCCAAGATCTGAGAGCGGGGGGGACAGATACGCAGTATTTT
TRBV28	NA	TRBJ1-2	NA	CASRAGQQNYGYTF	TGTGCCAGCCGCGCGGGACAACAAAACTATGGCTACACCTTC
TRBV19	NA	TRBJ1-1	NA	CASTELGGPPPEAFF	TGTGCCAGTACCGAACTGGGGGGTCCCCCCCCTGAAGCTTTCTTT
TRBV6-5	NA	TRBJ1-3	NA	CASSSQPSGNTIYF	TGTGCCAGCAGTTCACAGCCCTCTGGAAACACCATATATTTT
TRBV27	few	TRBJ2-6	NA	CASRRRRLSGANVLTF	TGTGCCAGCCGGAGACGGCGCCTTTCTGGGGCCAACGTCCTGACTTTC
TRBV29-1	few	TRBJ1-5	NA	CSVGGGDQPQHF	TGCAGCGTTGGTGGTGGGGATCAGCCCCAGCATTTT
TRBV27	few	TRBJ1-2	NA	CASSLSGAYGYTF	TGTGCCAGCAGTTTATCAGGGGCCTATGGCTACACCTTC
TRBV7-2	NA	TRBJ1-5	NA	CASSPLDRYEPQHF	TGTGCCAGCAGTCCTCTCGACAGGTATGAGCCCCAGCATTTT
TRBV6-2/TRBV6-3	NA	TRBJ1-5	TRBD1	CASVVGQGQNQPQHF	TGTGCCAGCGTTGTCGGACAGGGCCAAAATCAGCCCCAGCATTTT
TRBV7-9	NA	TRBJ1-2	NA	CASSSLEGRKTYGYTF	TGTGCCAGCAGCTCACTAGAGGGACGGAAGACCTATGGCTACACCTTC
TRBV4-3	NA	TRBJ1-2	NA	CASSQDPAGGYTF	TGCGCCAGCAGCCAAGACCCGGCGGGAGGCTACACCTTC
TRBV12-3/TRBV12-4	many	TRBJ1-2	NA	CASSPTSRSYGYTF	TGTGCCAGCAGCCCGACTAGCAGGTCCTATGGCTACACCTTC
TRBV5-6	NA	TRBJ2-3	TRBD2	CASSQATSGRTDTQYF	TGTGCCAGCAGCCAGGCGACTAGCGGGAGAACAGATACGCAGTATTTT
TRBV7-3	NA	TRBJ2-5	TRBD2	CASSLAGGSQETQYF	TGTGCCAGCAGCTTGGCGGGAGGCTCCCAAGAGACCCAGTACTTC
TRBV27	few	TRBJ1-1	NA	CASSFLGVGDTEAFF	TGTGCCAGCAGTTTTCTGGGGGTTGGGGACACTGAAGCTTTCTTT
TRBV7-2	NA	TRBJ2-5	TRBD2	CASSLASGLETQYF	TGTGCCAGCAGCTTGGCTAGCGGGTTGGAGACCCAGTACTTC